A selection of T cell receptor beta chains follows, all from one sample in a study of blood T cell repertoires in COVID-19. Sequenced by immunoSEQ multiplex PCR; TCRdb stores in-frame clones only, minus some. The sample holds 200,000 to 250,000 clones; around 86% are singletons and the top ten take about 3%. Sample: peripheral blood. The receptors were sampled from a woman aged 30 to 39 who had recovered from COVID-19. Both conserved end residues are part of each CDR3. D genes are given only for firm matches.

>TRBV3-1/TRBV3-2|13|TRBJ2-2|NA
TGTGCCAGCAGCCAAACTAGCACCGGGGAGCTGTTTTTT
CASSQTSTGELFF
>TRBV27|15|TRBJ2-7|TRBD1
TGTGCCAGCAGTCCCCGTCGACAGGGGCCCTACGAGCAGTACTTC
CASSPRRQGPYEQYF
>TRBV7-2|16|TRBJ2-2|NA
TGTGCCAGCAGCCCAATAGCGGTCGCGAACACCGGGGAGCTGTTTTTT
CASSPIAVANTGELFF
>TRBV21-1|19|TRBJ2-4|NA
TGTGCCAGCAGCAAATGTACCCTAGCGGGGGGCCTAGCCAAAAACATTCAGTACTTC
CASSKCTLAGGLAKNIQYF
>TRBV7-9|15|TRBJ2-3|TRBD1
TGTGCCAGCAGCTCAGGACAGGGGGCCACAGATACGCAGTATTTT
CASSSGQGATDTQYF
>TRBV9|18|TRBJ2-2|TRBD2
TGTGCCAGCAGCGTAGGGACTAGCGGGGCCCTGAACACCGGGGAGCTGTTTTTT
CASSVGTSGALNTGELFF
>TRBV4-1|16|TRBJ1-5|NA
TGCGCCAGCAGCCAAGGGCAGGGCTACAGCAATCAGCCCCAGCATTTT
CASSQGQGYSNQPQHF
>TRBV20-1|16|TRBJ1-3|NA
TGCAGTGCTAGTCAGGGTGGGGCCGGCTCTGGAAACACCATATATTTT
CSASQGGAGSGNTIYF
>TRBV9|15|TRBJ1-3|NA
TGTGCCAGCAGCGTAGAGGGGGTCTCTGGAAACACCATATATTTT
CASSVEGVSGNTIYF
>TRBV2|14|TRBJ2-3|TRBD2
TGTGCCAGCAGTGCGCTAGCGGGCGCAGATACGCAGTATTTT
CASSALAGADTQYF